A single sample is the source of the 23 T cell receptor beta chains below, sequenced in a study of blood T cell repertoires in COVID-19. The repertoire was sequenced with immunoSEQ multiplex PCR; TCRdb's copy has only in-frame clones and lacks some. The sample records approximately 45,000 clones, 90% being singletons. The sample was peripheral blood. The receptor set was obtained from a man between 65 and 85 years old with acute or convalescent COVID-19.

The V call is TRBV5-1, the J call TRBJ2-7, with 8 nucleotides matching TRBD1. The CDR3 contains 14 residues. Germline values: CDR1 SGHRS, CDR2 YFSETQ. V lost 3 bases, J lost 5 bases, and 7 bases stayed unmatched. Here the CDR3 DNA reads TGCGCCAGCAGCTCGCGGACAGGGTTCGACGAGCAGTACTTC. It translates to CASSSRTGFDEQYF.

The chain uses TRBV6-2 or TRBV6-3 and TRBJ1-2, with D maybe TRBD1 (6 bases). V lost 5 bases, J lost 4 bases, and 17 bases lay in between. The CDR3 sequence is 15 residues long. Germline CDR1 reads MNHEY; CDR2 reads SVGEGT. CDR3 in DNA: TGTGCCAGCAGTCCCCCGGACAGTGAGATCTATGGCTACACCTTC. Residues: CASSPPDSEIYGYTF.

This clone has just one count. The chain recombines TRBV6-6 with TRBJ1-2; TRBD1 is a possible D gene (6 bases). The CDR3 length is 13 residues. Germline V gives CDR1 MNHNY, CDR2 SVGAGI (reference sequence). Trimming removed 2 bases from V and 5 bases from J, with 9 bases in between. CDR3 protein: CASSYRDTYGYTF. For the CDR3, the DNA is TGTGCCAGCAGTTACCGGGACACGTATGGCTACACCTTC.

V and J are TRBV13 and TRBJ1-5, with D tentatively TRBD1 (5 bases). Trimming pared 5 bases from V and 1 base from J, leaving 9 bases between. The CDR3 length is 14 residues. Germline assignment: CDR1 PRHDT and CDR2 FYEKMQ (reference sequence). Here the CDR3 DNA reads TGTGCCAGCAGCCTTAGGGGAAGCAATCAGCCCCAGCATTTT. Translating it yields CASSLRGSNQPQHF.

CDR3: CASSLGLATDTQYF. CDR3 bases: TGTGCCAGCAGCTTGGGCCTAGCGACAGATACGCAGTATTTT. The rearrangement joins TRBV7-3 to TRBJ2-3; TRBD2 is a possible D gene (6 bases). The CDR3 has 14 residues. Germline values: CDR1 SGHTA, CDR2 FQGTGA. V was cut by 3 bases and J by 3 bases, with 10 bases left in between.

This clone came up a few times. The gene calls are TRBV12-3 or TRBV12-4 and TRBJ2-2; D gene ambiguous. The CDR3 contains 13 residues. Trimming took 6 bases from V and 2 from J, leaving 7 bases between them. The DNA of the CDR3 is TGTGCCAGCAGCCCCTCCAACACCGGGGAGCTGTTTTTT. This sequence encodes CASSPSNTGELFF.

The V and J genes are TRBV6-5 and TRBJ1-2; the match to TRBD1 covers 9 bases. This CDR3 contains 14 residues. V lost 3 bases and J lost 5; bases outside the gene matches: 4. Germline CDR1 is MNHEY and CDR2 is SVGAGI. CDR3 DNA sequence: TGTGCCAGCAGTTATGGGACAGGGAAATATGGCTACACCTTC. Translation gives CASSYGTGKYGYTF.

The CDR3 region is CASSHRARGSTANEQFF. Here the CDR3 DNA reads TGTGCCAGCAGCCACAGGGCTCGCGGGAGCACGGCGAATGAGCAGTTCTTC. The V and J genes are TRBV14 and TRBJ2-1; 7 bases fit TRBD2. V lost 3 bases, J lost 7 bases, and 15 bases stayed unmatched. This CDR3 region has 17 residues. Germline CDR1 reads SGHDN; CDR2 reads FVKESK.

The chain uses TRBV7-8 and TRBJ1-5; tentative D call: TRBD1 (5 bases). The length of the CDR3 is 14 residues. V lost 6 bases to trimming and J lost 1 base, with 10 bases between them. Germline V gene data show CDR1 as SGHVS and CDR2 as FQNEAQ. The CDR3 region is CASSMQGSNQPQHF. The CDR3 DNA reads TGTGCCAGCAGTATGCAGGGCAGCAATCAGCCCCAGCATTTT.

The chain uses TRBV5-1 and TRBJ1-4; TRBD1 might be the D (6 bases). Germline-derived CDR1 and CDR2 are SGHRS and YFSETQ. The CDR3 is made up of 15 amino acids. The V end was cut by 3 bases, the J end by 3 bases, with 12 bases between. The CDR3 DNA follows: TGCGCCAGCAGCTCTAGGGACAATCCTAATGAAAAACTGTTTTTT. It codes for CASSSRDNPNEKLFF.

This clone occurred once. V is TRBV6-2 or TRBV6-3 and J is TRBJ1-6, with 8 bases aligning to TRBD1. V lost 5 bases and J lost 7; bases outside the gene matches: 4. CDR1 is MNHEY, CDR2 SVGEGT, per germline. CDR3 length: 14 residues. CDR3 sequence reads: CASSRQGSNSPLHF. For the CDR3, the DNA is TGTGCCAGCAGTCGACAGGGGAGCAATTCACCCCTCCACTTT.

For the CDR3, the DNA is TGCAGTCGGACAGGGTCTAAGGAAGCTTTCTTT. Protein: CSRTGSKEAFF. The chain has TRBV20-1 and TRBJ1-1, with 8 positions matching TRBD1. CDR1 and CDR2 (germline): DFQATT, SNEGSKA (reference sequence). The trim removed 8 bases at V and 8 bases at J, leaving 7 bases unmatched. The CDR3 is 11 amino acids.

The gene calls are TRBV6-4 and TRBJ2-1, with TRBD1 identical over 11 bases. This CDR3 is 13 amino acids long. Per germline, CDR1 MRHNA and CDR2 SNTAGT. V was pared by 8 bases and J by 8 bases, with 5 bases of the junction left unmatched. Here the CDR3 reads CASSRDRGDEQFF. As DNA, the CDR3 is TGTGCCAGCTCAAGGGACAGGGGGGATGAGCAGTTCTTC.

This chain connects TRBV7-8 to TRBJ1-6; no reliable D call. Germline V gene lookup returns CDR1 SGHVS and CDR2 FQNEAQ. The CDR3 sequence is 15 residues long. The V and J ends lost 2 bases and 0 bases respectively, with 5 bases between them. CDR3: CASSLSSSYNSPLHF. In nucleotides, the CDR3 is TGTGCCAGCAGCTTATCGAGCTCCTATAATTCACCCCTCCACTTT.

CDR3 coding DNA: TGTGCCAGCAGCCGCGACAGGGCTAGTTCACCCCTCCACTTT. Residues: CASSRDRASSPLHF. The chain joins TRBV27 to TRBJ1-6; TRBD1 matches at 7 bases. Trimming took 6 bases from V and 9 from J; bases not matched to a gene: 8. CDR3 size: 14 residues. Per germline, CDR1 MNHEY and CDR2 SMNVEV (reference sequence).

The chain employs TRBV10-3 and TRBJ2-2; 10 bases fit TRBD2. The CDR3 covers 18 residues. CDR1 ENHRY and CDR2 SYGVKD come from the germline V gene. The V and J ends lost 2 bases and 1 base, in that order; junction bases with no gene match: 7. The CDR3, as DNA: TGTGCCATCAGTGAGCCCCTAGGGACTAGCGAGAACACCGGGGAGCTGTTTTTT. It specifies CAISEPLGTSENTGELFF.

The gene calls are TRBV12-5 and TRBJ2-1, with 15 bases fitting TRBD2. V was clipped by 1 base and J by 7 bases; unmatched bases: 2. Germline CDR1 reads LGHNT; CDR2 reads FRNRAP. CDR3 length: 16 residues. The CDR3 region is CASGLGTSGGANEQFF. In nucleotides, the CDR3 is TGTGCTAGTGGTTTGGGGACTAGCGGGGGGGCGAATGAGCAGTTCTTC.

The chain links TRBV2 to TRBJ1-6; no definite D call. V lost 5 bases and J 0 bases, leaving 8 bases between the germline ends. CDR3 length: 15 amino acids. Looked up from germline, CDR1 is SNHLY and CDR2 is FYNNEI. CDR3 sequence: CASSLWSSYNSPLHF. In DNA, the CDR3 is TGTGCCAGCAGTCTCTGGAGCTCCTATAATTCACCCCTCCACTTT. The variable domain in full, with the rest retrieved from reference TRBV2 and TRBJ1-6, is EPEVTQTPSHQVTQMGQEVILRCVPISNHLYFYWYRQILGQKVEFLVSFYNNEISEKSEIFDDQFSVERPDGSNFTLKIRSTKLEDSAMYFCASSLWSSYNSPLHFGNGTRLTVT.

This chain links TRBV7-3 with TRBJ1-2; 10 bases align to TRBD1. Trimming took 4 bases from V and 7 from J; bases not matched to a gene: 6. This CDR3 spans 14 amino acids. CDR1 and CDR2 (germline): SGHTA, FQGTGA. CDR3 residues: CASSWTGGEVGYTF. For the CDR3, the DNA is TGTGCCAGCAGCTGGACAGGGGGGGAAGTTGGCTACACCTTC.

This chain uses TRBV5-5 with TRBJ2-3; D perhaps matches TRBD2 (5 bases). The ends were cut back, 0 bases at V and 0 bases at J, with 8 bases in the middle. The CDR3 spans 15 residues. Germline V gives CDR1 SGHKS, CDR2 YYEKEE (reference sequence). CDR3 protein: CASSLERGSTDTQYF. The CDR3 coding sequence is TGTGCCAGCAGCTTGGAACGGGGAAGCACAGATACGCAGTATTTT.

The gene calls are TRBV19 and TRBJ2-1; 8 positions agree with TRBD1. The junction had 8 bases not matched to a gene; V was cut back by 7 bases and J by 0 bases. This CDR3 region has 16 residues. Per germline, CDR1 LNHDA and CDR2 SQIVND (reference sequence). In DNA form, the CDR3 reads TGTGCCAGTATGCGCCGACAGGGGAGCTCCTACAATGAGCAGTTCTTC. Its protein is CASMRRQGSSYNEQFF.

This chain connects TRBV24-1 to TRBJ1-5; 9 nucleotides align to TRBD1. Germline loops: CDR1 KGHDR, CDR2 SFDVKD. Unmatched junction bases numbered 5, after V lost 4 bases and J lost 5 bases. This CDR3 region has 15 residues. CDR3 in DNA: TGTGCCACCAGTGACCGGACAGGGGTTGATCAGCCCCAGCATTTT. Protein product: CATSDRTGVDQPQHF.

The chain employs TRBV7-9 and TRBJ1-2; 8 bases fit TRBD1. Germline V gene data show CDR1 as SEHNR and CDR2 as FQNEAQ (reference sequence). The CDR3 is made up of 15 amino acids. J gave up 6 bases and V 3 bases, and 9 bases lay outside the gene matches. The CDR3 loop is CASSLGQAPRHGYTF. The CDR3 DNA is TGTGCCAGCAGCTTGGGACAGGCTCCTAGGCATGGCTACACCTTC.